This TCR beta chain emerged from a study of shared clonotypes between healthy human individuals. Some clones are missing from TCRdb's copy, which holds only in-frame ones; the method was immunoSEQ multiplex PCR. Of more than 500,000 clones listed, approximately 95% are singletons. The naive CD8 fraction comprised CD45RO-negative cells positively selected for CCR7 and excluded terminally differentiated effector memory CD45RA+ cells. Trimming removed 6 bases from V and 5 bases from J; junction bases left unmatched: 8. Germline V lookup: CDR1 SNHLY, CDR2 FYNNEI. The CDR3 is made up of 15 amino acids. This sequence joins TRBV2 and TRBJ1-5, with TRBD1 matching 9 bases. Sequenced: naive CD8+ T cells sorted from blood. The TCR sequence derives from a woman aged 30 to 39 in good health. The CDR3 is CASRGQGRRDQPQHF. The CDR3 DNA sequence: TGTGCCAGCAGAGGACAGGGGCGGCGGGATCAGCCCCAGCATTTT.